These 29 T cell receptor beta chains were sequenced from one sample in a study of CD8+ T cells in alopecia areata. Following RNA extraction, reverse transcription yielded cDNA that acted as the sequencing template. Profiling relied on immunoSEQ multiplex PCR, and the TCRdb table lists in-frame clones only, not all of them. The sample shows approximately 100,000 clones, 35% to 50% of them seen only once. The sequencing input was CD4+ T cells sorted from blood. The origin of the receptors is a human donor with alopecia areata.

This clone occurred a few times. The chain combines TRBV4-1 with TRBJ2-7; 8 bases are shared with TRBD1. The trim removed 1 base at V and 3 bases at J, leaving 5 bases unmatched. This CDR3 is built from 15 residues. Germline assignment: CDR1 MGHRA and CDR2 YSYEKL. The CDR3 region has the DNA TGCGCCAGCAGCCAAGCGGGGACAGGCAGCTACGAGCAGTACTTC. Amino acid sequence: CASSQAGTGSYEQYF.

The rearrangement joins TRBV27 to TRBJ1-2, with TRBD1 matching 8 bases. Looked up from germline, CDR1 is MNHEY and CDR2 is SMNVEV (reference sequence). V shed 7 bases and J 3 bases; nucleotides not matched to a gene: 7. This CDR3 has 14 amino acids. Written as DNA, the CDR3 is TGTGCCAGCAATCCCTCAGGGGGCTACTATGGCTACACCTTC. This gives the protein CASNPSGGYYGYTF.

V is TRBV29-1 and J is TRBJ2-1, with 9 nucleotides matching TRBD1. V gave up 5 bases and J gave up 9 bases; unmatched junction bases: 8. The V gene's germline CDR1 is SQVTM and CDR2 ANQGSEA. CDR3 size: 13 residues. Here the CDR3 reads CSVILQGAGEQFF. The DNA for the CDR3 is TGCAGCGTTATCTTACAGGGGGCAGGTGAGCAGTTCTTC.

This clone appeared a few times. This chain links TRBV7-9 with TRBJ2-1, with 8 positions matching TRBD2. The CDR3 length is 15 residues. The germline CDR1 and CDR2 sequences are SEHNR and FQNEAQ (reference sequence). The ends lost 7 bases at V and 1 base at J; junction bases unmatched: 6. This chain's CDR3 is CASTLGGASYNEQFF. CDR3 DNA: TGTGCCAGCACCCTCGGGGGGGCATCCTACAATGAGCAGTTCTTC.

For the CDR3, the DNA is TGCAGCGTTGCCGCTACAAGTTACGAGCAGTACTTC. This gives the protein CSVAATSYEQYF. The chain joins TRBV29-1 to TRBJ2-7, with no clear D. V was clipped by 4 bases and J by 4 bases, with 11 bases between them. The CDR3 spans 12 residues. Germline V CDR1 and CDR2: SQVTM, ANQGSEA.

This clone has at least ten counts. The rearrangement uses TRBV18 and TRBJ1-2, with TRBD1 as a possible D gene (6 bases). The CDR3 contains 14 residues. Trimming took 6 bases from V and 5 from J, leaving 16 bases between them. From germline, CDR1 is KGHSH and CDR2 LQKENI. CDR3 DNA sequence: TGTGCCAGCTCCGAGACTCAACAGGGATATGGCTACACCTTC. Protein sequence: CASSETQQGYGYTF.

The DNA of the CDR3 is TGCAGCGTTGAAGCGGACAGGCGCCCCTACGAGCAGTACTTC. Protein sequence: CSVEADRRPYEQYF. This chain uses TRBV29-1 with TRBJ2-7, with TRBD1 matching 7 bases. The CDR3 extends over 14 amino acids. Germline assignment: CDR1 SQVTM and CDR2 ANQGSEA. V lost 1 base to trimming and J lost 2 bases; unmatched junction nucleotides: 5.

This clone was counted a few times. The chain carries TRBV27 and TRBJ1-3; D not resolved. Germline assignment: CDR1 MNHEY and CDR2 SMNVEV (reference sequence). The CDR3 runs to 13 residues. Trimming left V 6 bases short and J 0 bases short, with 6 bases between. The CDR3 spells CASSLSSGNTIYF. The CDR3 coding sequence is TGTGCCAGCAGCCTGTCCTCTGGAAACACCATATATTTT.

V usage is TRBV2 and J usage is TRBJ2-1; perhaps TRBD1 as D (6 bases). Germline CDR1 is SNHLY and CDR2 is FYNNEI. Trimming removed 8 bases at V and 3 bases at J, with 14 bases between. CDR3 length: 14 residues. CDR3 nucleotides: TGTGCCAGCTCTGAGGGGGTGAGCTACAATGAGCAGTTCTTC. Translating gives CASSEGVSYNEQFF.

This clone has a handful of counts. The V gene is TRBV29-1, the J gene TRBJ1-2; possibly TRBD1 for D (6 bases). The CDR3 has 13 amino acids. CDR1 and CDR2 (germline): SQVTM, ANQGSEA. Trimming removed 3 bases at V and 7 bases at J, with 15 bases between. The CDR3 spells CSVDWGAGAGYTF. In DNA, the CDR3 is TGCAGCGTTGATTGGGGTGCAGGGGCTGGCTACACCTTC.

This sequence joins TRBV29-1 and TRBJ1-1, with D uncertain. The germline V and J ends were trimmed by 1 base and 6 bases, with 12 bases remaining between them. Germline assignment: CDR1 SQVTM and CDR2 ANQGSEA. This CDR3 is built from 13 residues. CDR3 in amino acids: CSVEARTLPEAFF. In DNA form, the CDR3 reads TGCAGCGTTGAAGCCCGGACCTTACCTGAAGCTTTCTTT. Full variable domain (missing parts from reference TRBV29-1 and TRBJ1-1): SAVISQKPSRDICQRGTSLTIQCQVDSQVTMMFWYRQQPGQSLTLIATANQGSEATYESGFVIDKFPISRPNLTFSTLTVSNMSPEDSSIYLCSVEARTLPEAFFGQGTRLTVV.

In this sample, this clone turned up a few times. The chain joins TRBV11-2 to TRBJ2-3; D is unresolved. Trimming cost V 5 bases and J 4 bases, with 10 bases left between them. CDR3 size: 13 residues. Germline-derived CDR1 and CDR2 are SGHAT and FQNNGV. This chain's CDR3 is CASSLNTPDTQYF. The CDR3 DNA is TGTGCCAGCAGCCTAAATACGCCAGATACGCAGTATTTT.

The chain joins TRBV4-3 to TRBJ2-1; 11 bases agree with TRBD2. The germline gives CDR1 LGHNA, CDR2 YSLEER. J gave up 4 bases and V 4 bases, and 9 bases lay outside the gene matches. The CDR3 contains 17 residues. The CDR3 DNA reads TGCGCCAGCAGCCCCCAGACTAGCGGGAACCCTTACAATGAGCAGTTCTTC. This translates into CASSPQTSGNPYNEQFF.

This chain joins TRBV6-5 and TRBJ1-2, with a weak D call TRBD1 (5 bases). V was cut by 2 bases and J by 8 bases, with 15 bases left in between. The CDR3 contains 14 residues. CDR1 is MNHEY, CDR2 SVGAGI, per germline. The CDR3 DNA sequence: TGTGCCAGCAGTTACCAGGGATCGCGGCAAGGCTACACCTTC. Its translation is CASSYQGSRQGYTF.

With respect to this clone: Mismatch with germline at one junction end may stem from a read error. This rearrangement joins TRBV28 to TRBJ1-1; D is ambiguous. This CDR3 is 11 amino acids long. From germline, CDR1 is MDHEN and CDR2 SYDVKM. The CDR3 DNA reads as TGTGCCAGCAGCTCCGCCCTTATATGGTCATTT. This sequence encodes CASSSALIWSF.

This clone has at least ten counts. The J gene is TRBJ2-1, the V gene TRBV19; 13 positions agree with TRBD2. The CDR3 sequence is 14 residues long. J lost 10 bases, V lost 10 bases, and 10 bases had no gene match. Germline CDR1 and CDR2: LNHDA and SQIVND (reference sequence). CDR3 DNA: TGTGCCACCACTGGACTAGCGGGAGTCAGAGAGCAGTTCTTC. This codes for CATTGLAGVREQFF.

The chain couples TRBV29-1 to TRBJ2-5, with D perhaps given as TRBD1 or TRBD2 (6 bases each). The J call may be wrong; the DNA end is better matched by TRBJ2-7. Germline CDR1 SQVTM, CDR2 ANQGSEA. This CDR3 is built from 13 residues. In nucleotides, the CDR3 is TGCAGCGTTGATCCGGGGGCCTCCTACGAGCAGTACTTC. This sequence encodes CSVDPGASYEQYF.

The chain joins TRBV7-8 to TRBJ1-1; 8 bases are shared with TRBD1. The ends lost 2 bases at V and 11 bases at J; junction bases unmatched: 7. Germline V CDR1 and CDR2: SGHVS, FQNEAQ. There are 13 residues in the CDR3. CDR3 region: CASSLSTDRAAFF. For the CDR3, the DNA is TGTGCCAGCAGCTTATCCACGGACAGGGCGGCTTTCTTT. Full variable domain (rest looked up from reference TRBV7-8 and TRBJ1-1): GAGVSQSPRYKVAKRGQDVALRCDPISGHVSLFWYQQALGQGPEFLTYFQNEAQLDKSGLPSDRFFAERPEGSVSTLKIQRTQQEDSAVYLCASSLSTDRAAFFGQGTRLTVV.

V and J are TRBV29-1 and TRBJ1-2; TRBD1 is a possible D gene (5 bases). V lost 4 bases and J 6 bases, leaving 12 bases between the germline ends. The germline V gene encodes CDR1 SQVTM and CDR2 ANQGSEA. The CDR3 length is 12 residues. The CDR3 sequence is CSVARVGDGYTF. In DNA form, the CDR3 reads TGCAGCGTTGCCAGGGTAGGAGATGGCTACACCTTC.

This clone occurred a few times. This rearrangement joins TRBV29-1 to TRBJ1-2, with a tentative D call TRBD1 (6 bases). Germline lookup yields CDR1 SQVTM and CDR2 ANQGSEA. CDR3 length: 16 residues. V lost 6 bases and J 4 bases, leaving 24 bases between the germline ends. CDR3 in amino acids: CSVEPVIGGTLYGYTF. The CDR3, as DNA: TGCAGCGTCGAACCAGTGATCGGGGGGACACTCTATGGCTACACCTTC.

V gene TRBV4-1 combines with J gene TRBJ1-2, with D possibly being TRBD1 (5 bases). The CDR3 is 17 residues long. CDR1 is MGHRA and CDR2 is YSYEKL in the germline V gene. V was trimmed by 4 bases and J by 4 bases, leaving 22 bases between them. The CDR3 nucleotides read TGCGCCAGCAGCCCGGACCGGGACTCCAGTGATTTCTATGGCTACACCTTC. Encoded protein: CASSPDRDSSDFYGYTF.

This chain joins TRBV15 and TRBJ1-4; D is unclear. Germline V gene sequence: CDR1 LNHNV, CDR2 YYDKDF (reference sequence). Trimming removed 5 bases from V and 0 bases from J, with 10 bases in between. CDR3 length: 15 residues. CDR3 region: CATSYTSATNEKLFF. As DNA, the CDR3 is TGTGCCACCAGCTACACCTCGGCAACTAATGAAAAACTGTTTTTT.

V and J are TRBV4-1 and TRBJ1-2, with 7 positions matching TRBD1. The length of the CDR3 is 14 residues. Trimming at V came to 2 bases and at J to 8 bases, leaving 8 bases not matched to a gene. From germline, CDR1 is MGHRA and CDR2 YSYEKL. CDR3 loop: CASSQLDRDRGYTF. CDR3 in DNA: TGCGCCAGCAGCCAACTCGACAGGGACCGCGGCTACACCTTC.

The rearrangement links TRBV28 to TRBJ2-7; D gene ambiguous. Germline CDR1 and CDR2: MDHEN and SYDVKM. CDR3 length: 11 residues. The V and J ends lost 3 bases and 2 bases respectively, with 2 bases between them. CDR3 in amino acids: CASSFAYEQYF. In nucleotides, the CDR3 is TGTGCCAGCAGTTTCGCCTACGAGCAGTACTTC.

The chain employs TRBV29-1 and TRBJ1-4, with 7 bases identical to TRBD1. The CDR3 extends over 13 amino acids. Trimming at V came to 7 bases and at J to 6 bases, leaving 8 bases not matched to a gene. Germline loops: CDR1 SQVTM, CDR2 ANQGSEA. CDR3 coding DNA: TGCAGCGCCGAGGGGGCATTGGATGAAAAACTGTTTTTT. Its protein is CSAEGALDEKLFF.

V and J are TRBV7-9 and TRBJ1-2; no clear D. This CDR3 is built from 11 residues. Germline-derived CDR1 and CDR2 are SEHNR and FQNEAQ (reference sequence). The V and J ends lost 5 bases and 4 bases respectively, with 5 bases between them. In DNA, the CDR3 is TGTGCCAGCAGCCCCGGCTATGGCTACACCTTC. This gives the protein CASSPGYGYTF.

This chain joins TRBV15 and TRBJ2-2, with unresolved D. Trimming took off 2 bases at V and 3 bases at J, with 7 bases between the two ends. Germline V lookup: CDR1 LNHNV, CDR2 YYDKDF (reference sequence). This CDR3 has 14 residues. As DNA, the CDR3 is TGTGCCACCAGCAGAAGGGATCACACCGGGGAGCTGTTTTTT. This gives the protein CATSRRDHTGELFF.

V usage is TRBV29-1 and J usage is TRBJ1-2; TRBD1 might be the D (5 bases). The germline gives CDR1 SQVTM, CDR2 ANQGSEA. The V end was cut by 7 bases, the J end by 4 bases, with 10 bases between. The CDR3 covers 11 residues. As DNA, the CDR3 is TGCAGCGGGGACGGTGCCTATGGCTACACCTTC. Its protein product is CSGDGAYGYTF.

The chain couples TRBV6-1 to TRBJ2-7; D not resolved. The V end was cut by 8 bases, the J end by 3 bases, with 11 bases between. Per the germline V gene, CDR1 is MNHNS and CDR2 is SASEGT. The CDR3 has 12 residues. CDR3 amino acids: CASGPLHYEQYF. The CDR3, as DNA: TGTGCCAGCGGTCCTTTGCACTACGAGCAGTACTTC.